Listed here is a single T cell receptor beta chain. The antigen is not known. This record belongs to a study of OX40 agonist ivuxolimab in advanced cancers. Sequencing used immunoSEQ multiplex PCR; TCRdb keeps in-frame clones, though not all of them. The sample includes some 60,000 clones, roughly 85% of them seen just once. Study results and caveats: Relatively little clonal expansion, among the lowest observed, appeared in partial responders at 0.1-3.0 mg/kg. More expanded clones were found, on average, in CD8+ than in CD4+ T cells.

The TCR was taken from an adult with an advanced solid tumor such as melanoma, head and neck, liver or kidney cancer. The specimen comprised CD4+ or CD8+ T cells sorted from blood, sampled in a trial of the OX40 agonist ivuxolimab.

Written as DNA, the CDR3 is TGTGCCAGCAGCTTAGATCACGGGACACCTCCTACGGAGCAGTACTTC. Translating gives CASSLDHGTPPTEQYF. The chain links TRBV11-2 to TRBJ2-7; TRBD1 is a possible D gene (6 bases). V was cut by 0 bases and J by 7 bases, with 19 bases left in between. CDR1 is SGHAT and CDR2 is FQNNGV in the germline V gene. The CDR3 is 16 residues long.